This TCR beta chain was obtained from a study of blood T cell repertoires in COVID-19. Across the study: The United States, Italy and Spain supplied acute and convalescent COVID-19 samples. Sources were T cells, B-cell-depleted T cells, or PBMCs; the material itself was cDNA or gDNA.

In the study's own analysis: Estimated nucleated cell counts came from reference gene primer amplification. The assay was immunoSEQ multiplex PCR, and TCRdb's table has in-frame clones only and misses some. V, J and clone size were drawn from that table, and D and trimming were deduced from the DNA. The sample lists approximately 120,000 clones; over 70% were seen once. The CDR3 contains 15 residues. J lost 0 bases, V lost 5 bases, and 3 bases had no gene match. Germline V CDR1 and CDR2: LNHDA, SQIVND (reference sequence). Sequencing input: peripheral blood. The rearrangement uses TRBV19 and TRBJ2-7; TRBD2 matches 11 bases. This receptor was obtained from a human donor in a cohort sampled during active or convalescent COVID-19. This chain's CDR3 is CASSLTSGISYEQYF. CDR3 in DNA: TGTGCCAGTAGTCTGACTAGCGGGATCTCCTACGAGCAGTACTTC.